This T cell receptor (beta chain) was identified in a study of control samples from healthy donors and cancer patients. Clones were read by immunoSEQ multiplex PCR, and TCRdb kept only the in-frame ones, dropping some. Among approximately 72,000 clones listed, approximately 91% were seen once. Germline V gene data show CDR1 as SEHNR and CDR2 as FQNEAQ (reference sequence). After removal of 4 bases from V and 7 bases from J, the junction contained 12 bases not matched to a gene. The CDR3 extends over 16 amino acids. The source material was blood. The chain has TRBV7-9 and TRBJ1-5; 8 bases agree with TRBD1. The receptor's source is a man aged 50-60 years in good health. The CDR3 DNA follows: TGTGCCAGCAGCTACGGACAGGGAAAGAGGGTGCAGCCCCAGCATTTT. It codes for CASSYGQGKRVQPQHF. Filled out from reference TRBV7-9 and TRBJ1-5, the complete variable domain reads DTGVSQNPRHKITKRGQNVTFRCDPISEHNRLYWYRQTLGQGPEFLTYFQNEAQLEKSRLLSDRFSAERPKGSFSTLEIQRTEQGDSAMYLCASSYGQGKRVQPQHFGDGTRLSIL.